These T cell receptor beta chains were read from a single sample in a study of T cell responses to AZD1222 COVID-19 vaccine. The protocol was immunoSEQ multiplex PCR, while the TCRdb copy is restricted to in-frame clones and leaves out a portion. The sample lists around 140,000 clones, 91% occurring once. The sample consisted of peripheral blood, taken 28 days after the second AZD1222 dose. All receptors come from an adult who received the AZD1222 COVID-19 vaccine. The conserved cysteine and the conserved F or W are not part of the CDR3 here. The D gene is left open where the match is weak. Rows give clone size only sometimes, using once, few, many, or a class for an expanded clone.

d_call | v_call | clone_size | cdr3_aa
- | TRBV2 | - | ASSGIYTEETQY
- | TRBV9 | - | ASSVGWANEKLF
- | TRBV10-1 | - | ASSENRVRTEAF
TRBD2 | TRBV6-5 | - | ASTTVAGSSYEQY
- | TRBV27 | - | ASSPMGGWGVAQY
TRBD2 | TRBV4-1 | - | ASGTSGATDTQY
- | TRBV7-2 | - | ASSLELGSPLH
TRBD2 | TRBV10-3 | - | AVSDRLAGAAEQF
- | TRBV28 | - | ASSQGNAAQPQH
- | TRBV12-5 | - | ASGLRGDQPQH
TRBD2 | TRBV4-1 | - | ASSQDRASGGSTDTQY
TRBD1 | TRBV11-3 | once | ASSPTGDGGEQF
TRBD1 | TRBV6-5 | few | ASRTTGEDYGYT
- | TRBV6-1 | - | ASSERTPTNEKLF
TRBD1 | TRBV5-5 | once | ASSLGGQHDNEQF
TRBD1 | TRBV28 | - | ASSPYPGQGPGELF
- | TRBV9 | - | ASSVDSIGGEQF
- | TRBV12-3/TRBV12-4 | - | ASSYTDTQY
- | TRBV16 | - | ASSQSGRDTEAF
- | TRBV3-1/TRBV3-2 | - | ASSDQYSNQPQH
TRBD2 | TRBV10-3 | - | AISVPAAGGDNEQF
TRBD2 | TRBV30 | - | AWSGASGYNEQF
TRBD1 | TRBV18 | - | ASSPPLGQGISPLH
- | TRBV5-4 | - | ASSLGAGGRQETQY
TRBD1 | TRBV29-1 | once | SVGQFEGQPQH
- | TRBV7-9 | few | ASSLAGTEAF
TRBD1 | TRBV7-9 | - | ASSPTGGGYGYT
- | TRBV5-1 | - | ASTLALQGGETQY
TRBD2 | TRBV19 | - | ASNPSGRTDTQY
TRBD1 | TRBV7-9 | - | ASSYRTGRGNSPLH
- | TRBV4-1 | - | ASSGPLRDTEAF
- | TRBV7-5 | - | ARSSRTSLSTDTQY
- | TRBV29-1 | - | SVVAPPNYGYT
TRBD2 | TRBV7-9 | - | ASSLPSGGWNEQF
- | TRBV24-1 | once | ATSDNGTPGDYGYT
- | TRBV9 | - | ASSETSGNTIY
- | TRBV5-1 | once | ASTLEGGTEAF
TRBD2 | TRBV9 | - | ASSGTSGGRSYEQY
TRBD1 | TRBV5-4 | - | ASSQTPSQGAYYGYT
TRBD1 | TRBV7-7 | - | ASSLARTGGGTQY
TRBD1 | TRBV11-2 | - | ASSSGQGPSYNEQF
- | TRBV2 | once | ASITPQVFYGYT
- | TRBV6-1 | few | ASSPITGLETQY
TRBD1 | TRBV7-9 | few | AIPGGGNGYT
TRBD1 | TRBV4-1 | - | ANSQVLGQRAKNIQY
TRBD1 | TRBV7-2 | - | ASSQGGDGNTIY
TRBD1 | TRBV29-1 | - | SGSDRGPAETQY
TRBD2 | TRBV5-4 | - | ASSFGTSVNGELF
TRBD1 | TRBV4-1 | - | ASSRTGGNSPLH
TRBD1 | TRBV4-3 | once | ASSRQGTGTDGYT
- | TRBV19 | - | ASSTRTTDTQY
TRBD2 | TRBV6-6 | - | ASSSTGTSGSRY
TRBD1 | TRBV11-3 | - | ASSPLDRVNEAF
- | TRBV3-1/TRBV3-2 | - | ASSQDWNSGNTIY
- | TRBV5-1 | - | ASSQGLLNPYNEQF
- | TRBV15 | - | ATSRDRSYNSPLH
- | TRBV4-3 | - | ASSQDRNYGYT
- | TRBV4-2 | - | ASSRSGFYNEQF
- | TRBV9 | - | ASSPGRLGNSPLH